These 18 T cell receptor beta chains were sequenced from one sample in a study of blood T cell repertoires in COVID-19. Generated by immunoSEQ multiplex PCR, the TCRdb table keeps only in-frame clones and is missing some. The table has some 160,000 clones, 79% seen once. Material: PBMCs or T cells enriched from blood (not recorded which). These receptors all come from a woman between 65 and 79 years old in a cohort exposed to, infected with or recovered from COVID-19 (not recorded which).

The chain is built from TRBV3-1 (or the pseudogene TRBV3-2) and TRBJ1-6, with D perhaps matching TRBD1 (6 bases). This CDR3 spans 12 amino acids. The germline V gene has CDR1 LGHDT and CDR2 YNNKEL (reference sequence). V was cut by 0 bases and J by 14 bases, with 8 bases left in between. CDR3 bases: TGTGCCAGCAGCCAAGACAGGGACACCCTCCACTTT. Translated: CASSQDRDTLHF.

The chain links TRBV24-1 to TRBJ2-7, with unresolved D. Trimming pared 4 bases from V and 2 bases from J, leaving 8 bases between. CDR1 is KGHDR and CDR2 is SFDVKD in the germline V gene. This CDR3 is built from 13 residues. CDR3 protein: CATSDPLTYEQYF. DNA of the CDR3: TGTGCCACCAGTGACCCCTTAACCTACGAGCAGTACTTC.

The chain carries TRBV7-2 and TRBJ1-5, with D possibly being TRBD1 (6 bases). Germline V gene data show CDR1 as SGHTA and CDR2 as FQGNSA. The ends were cut back, 1 base at V and 3 bases at J, with 10 bases in the middle. The CDR3 sequence is 15 residues long. DNA for the CDR3: TGTGCCAGCAGCTTAGTACAGGGTCTCAATCAGCCCCAGCATTTT. Amino acid sequence: CASSLVQGLNQPQHF.

For this clone: This CDR3 is also generated by other DNA sequences in the sample. The chain couples TRBV7-2 to TRBJ1-6; no firm D call. Germline lookup yields CDR1 SGHTA and CDR2 FQGNSA. Trimming cost V 1 base and J 10 bases, with 11 bases left between them. The CDR3 loop spans 14 amino acids. CDR3 sequence reads: CASSLGGNYSPLHF. CDR3 bases: TGTGCCAGCAGCTTAGGAGGGAATTACTCACCCCTCCACTTT.

This clone showed up just once. The chain joins TRBV10-2 to TRBJ1-6, with 11 bases aligning to TRBD1. Per the germline V gene, CDR1 is WSHSY and CDR2 is SAAADI. This CDR3 comprises 15 residues. V lost 3 bases and J lost 9; bases outside the gene matches: 4. This CDR3 reads CASSDGQGASSPLHF. The DNA for the CDR3 is TGCGCCAGCAGTGATGGACAGGGGGCCAGTTCACCCCTCCACTTT.

This clone was recorded a few times. This sequence joins TRBV10-3 and TRBJ2-3, with 11 bases aligning to TRBD1. V shed 10 bases, J shed 4 bases, and the junction held 4 bases outside the gene matches. This CDR3 region has 13 residues. CDR1 ENHRY and CDR2 SYGVKD come from the germline V gene. The CDR3 region has the DNA TGTGCCAGCCAGGGACAGGGGGCAGATACGCAGTATTTT. Amino acid sequence: CASQGQGADTQYF.

This chain connects TRBV12-3 or TRBV12-4 to TRBJ2-1; D perhaps matches TRBD1 (6 bases). With 6 bases removed from V and 9 bases from J, the gap between germline ends came to 15 bases. The CDR3 length is 13 residues. The CDR3 bases are TGTGCCAGCAGAGAGAACAGGGTCCCTGAGCAGTTCTTC. Translating gives CASRENRVPEQFF.

This clone was counted once. The rearrangement uses TRBV7-9 and TRBJ1-2; 8 positions agree with TRBD1. Losses at the gene ends were 7 bases for V and 4 bases for J; bases not matched to a gene: 8. This CDR3 comprises 14 residues. Germline loops: CDR1 SEHNR, CDR2 FQNEAQ (reference sequence). CDR3 sequence reads: CASNPGQVVYGYTF. In DNA, the CDR3 is TGTGCCAGCAACCCGGGACAGGTCGTCTATGGCTACACCTTC. The whole variable domain, remainder taken from reference TRBV7-9 and TRBJ1-2, is DTGVSQNPRHKITKRGQNVTFRCDPISEHNRLYWYRQTLGQGPEFLTYFQNEAQLEKSRLLSDRFSAERPKGSFSTLEIQRTEQGDSAMYLCASNPGQVVYGYTFGSGTRLTVV.

The chain links TRBV14 to TRBJ2-2; no reliable D call. The V end lost 1 base, the J end lost 1 base, and 10 bases lay between the germline ends. CDR1 and CDR2 (germline): SGHDN, FVKESK. The CDR3 length is 16 residues. The CDR3 sequence is CASSQAGDLNTGELFF. In DNA form, the CDR3 reads TGTGCCAGCAGCCAAGCCGGAGACCTGAACACCGGGGAGCTGTTTTTT. Filled out from reference TRBV14 and TRBJ2-2, the complete variable domain reads EAGVTQFPSHSVIEKGQTVTLRCDPISGHDNLYWYRRVMGKEIKFLLHFVKESKQDESGMPNNRFLAERTGGTYSTLKVQPAELEDSGVYFCASSQAGDLNTGELFFGEGSRLTVL.

CDR3: CASSSMAGTGQPQHF. In nucleotides, the CDR3 is TGTGCCAGCAGTTCAATGGCCGGGACAGGTCAGCCCCAGCATTTT. V usage is TRBV28 and J usage is TRBJ1-5, with 8 bases identical to TRBD1. The CDR3 is 15 amino acids. Looked up from germline, CDR1 is MDHEN and CDR2 is SYDVKM. With V trimmed by 4 bases and J by 6 bases, 8 bases remained unmatched.

V is TRBV4-2 and J is TRBJ2-1; tentative D call: TRBD2 (6 bases). Germline assignment: CDR1 LGHNA and CDR2 YNFKEQ. The ends were cut back, 2 bases at V and 7 bases at J, with 15 bases in the middle. The CDR3 is 15 amino acids. This CDR3 is CASSQRYGSGNEQFF. The CDR3 DNA reads TGTGCCAGCAGCCAAAGATACGGGAGTGGGAATGAGCAGTTCTTC.

The chain combines TRBV3-1 (or the pseudogene TRBV3-2) with TRBJ2-1, with TRBD2 as a possible D gene (6 bases). Germline V gene sequence: CDR1 LGHDT, CDR2 YNNKEL (reference sequence). Trimming shortened V by 4 bases and J by 4 bases, and 11 bases separated the two germline ends. The CDR3 loop spans 14 amino acids. The CDR3 bases are TGTGCCAGCAGCCGGCAGGGAGGTTACAATGAGCAGTTCTTC. This gives the protein CASSRQGGYNEQFF.

The V call is TRBV5-1, the J call TRBJ2-2; 7 bases match TRBD2. There are 15 residues in the CDR3. Trimming cost V 1 base and J 2 bases; bases outside gene matches: 2. Germline CDR1 SGHRS, CDR2 YFSETQ. The CDR3 sequence is CASSLIAGNTGELFF. The CDR3 DNA sequence: TGCGCCAGCAGCTTGATAGCGGGCAACACCGGGGAGCTGTTTTTT. The whole variable domain, filled in from reference TRBV5-1 and TRBJ2-2, reads KAGVTQTPRYLIKTRGQQVTLSCSPISGHRSVSWYQQTPGQGLQFLFEYFSETQRNKGNFPGRFSGRQFSNSRSEMNVSTLELGDSALYLCASSLIAGNTGELFFGEGSRLTVL.

V and J are TRBV4-3 and TRBJ1-2, with unresolved D. Germline lookup yields CDR1 LGHNA and CDR2 YSLEER. V lost 0 bases and J lost 6, with 23 bases in between. The CDR3 is 18 residues long. This chain's CDR3 is CASSQDSIGRNPGNGYTF. CDR3 bases: TGCGCCAGCAGCCAAGATTCTATCGGCCGCAACCCAGGAAATGGCTACACCTTC.

The table lists this clone with many counts. The rearrangement uses TRBV7-3 and TRBJ2-1, with 9 bases lining up with TRBD1. Germline loops: CDR1 SGHTA, CDR2 FQGTGA. CDR3 length: 16 amino acids. V lost 5 bases and J lost 2; bases outside the gene matches: 7. The CDR3 loop reads CASSTQRTGAYNEQFF. The CDR3, as DNA: TGTGCCAGCAGCACTCAACGGACAGGGGCCTACAATGAGCAGTTCTTC.

A note on this clone: It differs at one base from a far larger clone, so likely a read error. The chain is built from TRBV9 and TRBJ2-1; no clear D gene. The germline V and J ends were trimmed by 4 bases and 4 bases, with 3 bases remaining between them. The length of the CDR3 is 11 residues. CDR1 is SGDLS and CDR2 is YYNGEE in the germline V gene. CDR3 in DNA: TGTGCCAGCAGCCAATACAATGAGCAGTTCTTC. This sequence encodes CASSQYNEQFF.

The chain employs TRBV11-2 and TRBJ2-2; 7 bases map to TRBD2. CDR3 length: 15 residues. The V segment lost 5 bases and the J segment 6 bases; nucleotides outside the gene matches: 9. Germline assignment: CDR1 SGHAT and CDR2 FQNNGV. The CDR3 DNA follows: TGTGCCAGCAGCCCACAGCCTGCGGGGGCCGGGGAGCTGTTTTTT. Its translation is CASSPQPAGAGELFF.

The CDR3 region is CASSSGQGDEKLFF. CDR3 DNA sequence: TGTGCCAGTAGTAGTGGACAGGGCGATGAAAAACTGTTTTTT. J is TRBJ1-4 and V is TRBV19, with TRBD1 identical over 8 bases. Germline V lookup: CDR1 LNHDA, CDR2 SQIVND (reference sequence). V gave up 4 bases and J gave up 6 bases; unmatched junction bases: 4. The CDR3 runs to 14 residues.